What follows is one TCR beta chain and its context. In the source study's methods: Reference gene primers were amplified, and this amplification served to estimate nucleated cell counts. Produced via immunoSEQ multiplex PCR; TCRdb's table is partial and in-frame only. That table is the source of V, J and clone size, and D and trimming were worked out from the DNA. The repertoire holds 380,000 or so clones, with about 90% as singletons. This sample is drawn from a study of blood T cell repertoires in COVID-19. Study as a whole: The samples span acute and convalescent COVID-19 from the United States, Italy and Spain.

V dropped 8 bases and J dropped 3; count of bases not matched to a gene: 11. CDR1 is MNHEY and CDR2 is SVGAGI in the germline V gene. The length of the CDR3 is 15 residues. The sample comprised peripheral blood. This sequence joins TRBV6-5 and TRBJ2-3, with 7 bases matching TRBD1. The TCR was taken from a man aged 40-49 years with acute or convalescent COVID-19. This CDR3 is CASVDPRGKTDTQYF. The CDR3 nucleotides read TGTGCCAGCGTAGACCCCAGGGGGAAAACAGATACGCAGTATTTT.